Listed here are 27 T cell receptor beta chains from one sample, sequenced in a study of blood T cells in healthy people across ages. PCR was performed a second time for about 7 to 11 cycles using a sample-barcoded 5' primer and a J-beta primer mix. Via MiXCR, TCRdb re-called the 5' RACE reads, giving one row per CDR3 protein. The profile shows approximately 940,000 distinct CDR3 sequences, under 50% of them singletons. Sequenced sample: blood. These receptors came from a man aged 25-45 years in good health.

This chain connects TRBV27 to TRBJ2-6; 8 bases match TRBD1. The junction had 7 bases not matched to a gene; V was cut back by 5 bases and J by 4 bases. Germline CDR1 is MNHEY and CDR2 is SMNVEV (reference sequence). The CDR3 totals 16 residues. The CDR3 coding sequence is TGTGCCAGCAGTGACAGGGGCTATTGGGGGGCCAACGTCCTGACTTTC. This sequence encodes CASSDRGYWGANVLTF.

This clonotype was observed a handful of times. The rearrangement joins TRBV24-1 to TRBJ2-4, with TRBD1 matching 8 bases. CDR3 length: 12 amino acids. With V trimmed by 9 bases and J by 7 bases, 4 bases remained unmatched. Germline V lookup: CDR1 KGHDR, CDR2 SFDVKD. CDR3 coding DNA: TGTGCCACCGAAGGGACAGGCAACATTCAGTACTTC. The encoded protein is CATEGTGNIQYF.

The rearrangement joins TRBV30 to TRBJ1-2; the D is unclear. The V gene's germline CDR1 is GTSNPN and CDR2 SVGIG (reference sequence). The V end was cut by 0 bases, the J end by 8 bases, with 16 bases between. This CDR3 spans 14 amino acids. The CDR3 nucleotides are TGTGCCTGGAGTGTACTTAGTCTGTCTGGGGGCTACACCTTC. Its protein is CAWSVLSLSGGYTF.

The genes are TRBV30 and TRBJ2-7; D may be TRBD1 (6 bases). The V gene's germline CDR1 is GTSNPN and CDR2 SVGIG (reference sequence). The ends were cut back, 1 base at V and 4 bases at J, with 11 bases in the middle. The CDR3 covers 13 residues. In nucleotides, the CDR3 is TGTGCCTGGAGTGGGACAGTGATTTACGAGCAGTACTTC. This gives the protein CAWSGTVIYEQYF.

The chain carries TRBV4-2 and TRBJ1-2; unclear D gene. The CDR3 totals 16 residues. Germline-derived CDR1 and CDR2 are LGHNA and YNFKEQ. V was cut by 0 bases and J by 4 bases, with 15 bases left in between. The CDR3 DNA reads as TGTGCCAGCAGCCAAGATGAGGACGGGCGCCGCTATGGCTACACCTTC. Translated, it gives CASSQDEDGRRYGYTF.

The CDR3 reads CASSPDRIFDYTF. CDR3 bases: TGCGCCAGCAGCCCGGACAGGATTTTTGACTACACCTTC. The chain is built from TRBV5-1 and TRBJ1-2, with TRBD1 matching 7 bases. Per the germline V gene, CDR1 is SGHRS and CDR2 is YFSETQ. The CDR3 has 13 residues. The V gene end was trimmed by 4 bases and the J gene end by 10 bases; junction bases not matched to a gene: 10. Supplemented by reference TRBV5-1 and TRBJ1-2, the full variable domain reads KAGVTQTPRYLIKTRGQQVTLSCSPISGHRSVSWYQQTPGQGLQFLFEYFSETQRNKGNFPGRFSGRQFSNSRSEMNVSTLELGDSALYLCASSPDRIFDYTFGSGTRLTVV.

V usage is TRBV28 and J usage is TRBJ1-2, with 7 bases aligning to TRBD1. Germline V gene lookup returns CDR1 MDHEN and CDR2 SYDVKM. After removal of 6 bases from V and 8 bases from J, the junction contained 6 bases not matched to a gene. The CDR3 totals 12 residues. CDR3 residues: CASRTNRGGYTF. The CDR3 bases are TGTGCCAGCAGGACCAACAGGGGCGGCTACACCTTC.

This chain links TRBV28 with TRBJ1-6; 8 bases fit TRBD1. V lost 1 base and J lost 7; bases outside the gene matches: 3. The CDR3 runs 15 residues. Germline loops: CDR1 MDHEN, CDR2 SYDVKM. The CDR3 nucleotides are TGTGCCAGCAGTTTATCCCACAGGGGGAATTCACCCCTCCACTTT. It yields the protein CASSLSHRGNSPLHF.

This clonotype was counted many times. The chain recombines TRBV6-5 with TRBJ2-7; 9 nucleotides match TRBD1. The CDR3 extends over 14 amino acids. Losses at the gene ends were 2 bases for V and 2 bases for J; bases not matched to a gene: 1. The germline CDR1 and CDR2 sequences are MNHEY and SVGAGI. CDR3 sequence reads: CASSYRTGAYEQYF. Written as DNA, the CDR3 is TGTGCCAGCAGTTACCGGACAGGGGCCTACGAGCAGTACTTC.

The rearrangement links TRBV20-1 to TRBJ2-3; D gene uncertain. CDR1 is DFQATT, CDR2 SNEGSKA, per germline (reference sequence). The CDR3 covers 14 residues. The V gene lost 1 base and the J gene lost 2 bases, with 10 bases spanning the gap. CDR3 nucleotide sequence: TGCAGTGCTAGAGGCGTAGGAGCCACAGATACGCAGTATTTT. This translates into CSARGVGATDTQYF.

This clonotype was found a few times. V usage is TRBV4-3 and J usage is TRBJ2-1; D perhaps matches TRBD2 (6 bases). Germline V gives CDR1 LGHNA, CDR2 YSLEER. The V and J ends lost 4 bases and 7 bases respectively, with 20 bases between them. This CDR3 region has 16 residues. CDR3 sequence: CASSPSTGGVRNEQFF. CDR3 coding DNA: TGCGCCAGCAGCCCGTCGACTGGCGGGGTAAGGAATGAGCAGTTCTTC.

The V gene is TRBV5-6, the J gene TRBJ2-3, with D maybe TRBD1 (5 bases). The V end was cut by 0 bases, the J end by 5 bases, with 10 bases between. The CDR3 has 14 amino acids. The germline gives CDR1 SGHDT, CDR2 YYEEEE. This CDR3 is CASSLDAREDTQYF. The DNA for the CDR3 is TGTGCCAGCAGCTTGGATGCCAGGGAAGATACGCAGTATTTT. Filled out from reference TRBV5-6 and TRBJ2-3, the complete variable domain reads DAGVTQSPTHLIKTRGQQVTLRCSPKSGHDTVSWYQQALGQGPQFIFQYYEEEERQRGNFPDRFSGHQFPNYSSELNVNALLLGDSALYLCASSLDAREDTQYFGPGTRLTVL.

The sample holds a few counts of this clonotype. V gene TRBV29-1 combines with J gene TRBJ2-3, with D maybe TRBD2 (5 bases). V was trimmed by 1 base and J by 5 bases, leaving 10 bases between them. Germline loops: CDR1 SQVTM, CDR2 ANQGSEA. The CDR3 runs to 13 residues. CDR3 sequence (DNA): TGCAGCGTTGAAGGTGGGAGCGGAGATACGCAGTATTTT. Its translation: CSVEGGSGDTQYF.

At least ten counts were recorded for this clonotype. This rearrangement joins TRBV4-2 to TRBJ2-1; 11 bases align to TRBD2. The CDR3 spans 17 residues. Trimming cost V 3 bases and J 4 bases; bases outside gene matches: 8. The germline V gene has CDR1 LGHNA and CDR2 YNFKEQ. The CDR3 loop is CASSQGTSGLQYNEQFF. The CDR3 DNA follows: TGTGCCAGCAGCCAGGGGACTAGCGGCCTCCAGTACAATGAGCAGTTCTTC.

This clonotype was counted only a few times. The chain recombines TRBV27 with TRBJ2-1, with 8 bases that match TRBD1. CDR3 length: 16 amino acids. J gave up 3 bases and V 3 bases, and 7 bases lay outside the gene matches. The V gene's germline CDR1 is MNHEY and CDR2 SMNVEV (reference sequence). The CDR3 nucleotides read TGTGCCAGCAGTTTGTACAGGGGGATTTTCTACAATGAGCAGTTCTTC. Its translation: CASSLYRGIFYNEQFF.

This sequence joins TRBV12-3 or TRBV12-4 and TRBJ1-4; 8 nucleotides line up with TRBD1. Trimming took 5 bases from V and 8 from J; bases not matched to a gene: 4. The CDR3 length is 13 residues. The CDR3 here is CASSQGADEKLFF. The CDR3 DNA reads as TGTGCCAGCAGTCAGGGGGCGGACGAAAAACTGTTTTTT.

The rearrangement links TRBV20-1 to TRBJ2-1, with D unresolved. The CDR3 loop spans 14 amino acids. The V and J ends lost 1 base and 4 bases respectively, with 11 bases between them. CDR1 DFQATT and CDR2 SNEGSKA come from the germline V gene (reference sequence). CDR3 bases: TGCAGTGCTAGAGGCCCAGTCGGGTACAATGAGCAGTTCTTC. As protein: CSARGPVGYNEQFF.

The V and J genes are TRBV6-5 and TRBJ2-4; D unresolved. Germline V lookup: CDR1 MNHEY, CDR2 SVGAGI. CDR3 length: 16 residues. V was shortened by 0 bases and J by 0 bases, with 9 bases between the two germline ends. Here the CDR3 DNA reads TGTGCCAGCAGTTACTCGCCTGGAATAGCCAAAAACATTCAGTACTTC. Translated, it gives CASSYSPGIAKNIQYF.

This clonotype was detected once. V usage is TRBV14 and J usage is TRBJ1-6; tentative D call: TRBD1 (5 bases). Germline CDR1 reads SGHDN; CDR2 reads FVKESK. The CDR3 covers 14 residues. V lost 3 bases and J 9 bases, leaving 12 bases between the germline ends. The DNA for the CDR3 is TGTGCCAGCAGCCACGGGGCGGGGGGTTCACCCCTCCACTTT. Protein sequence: CASSHGAGGSPLHF.

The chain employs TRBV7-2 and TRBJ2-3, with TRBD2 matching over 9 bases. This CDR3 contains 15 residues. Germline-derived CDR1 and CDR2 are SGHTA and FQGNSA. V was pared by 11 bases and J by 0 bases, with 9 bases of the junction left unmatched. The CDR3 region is CACTTTSGSTDTQYF. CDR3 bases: TGTGCCTGCACCACGACTAGCGGAAGCACAGATACGCAGTATTTT.

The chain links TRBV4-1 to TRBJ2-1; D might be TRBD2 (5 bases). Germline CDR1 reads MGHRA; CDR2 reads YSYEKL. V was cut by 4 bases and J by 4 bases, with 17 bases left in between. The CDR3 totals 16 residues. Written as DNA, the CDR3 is TGCGCCAGCAGCCCCGGACTCGCGGAAACATACAATGAGCAGTTCTTC. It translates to CASSPGLAETYNEQFF.

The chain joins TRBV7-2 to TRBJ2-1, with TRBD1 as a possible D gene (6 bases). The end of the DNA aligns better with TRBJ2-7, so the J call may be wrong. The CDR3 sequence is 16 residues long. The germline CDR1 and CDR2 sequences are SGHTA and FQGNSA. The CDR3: CASSTRTASSYNEQYF. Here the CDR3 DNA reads TGTGCCAGCAGCACCCGGACAGCGAGCTCCTACAATGAGCAGTACTTC.

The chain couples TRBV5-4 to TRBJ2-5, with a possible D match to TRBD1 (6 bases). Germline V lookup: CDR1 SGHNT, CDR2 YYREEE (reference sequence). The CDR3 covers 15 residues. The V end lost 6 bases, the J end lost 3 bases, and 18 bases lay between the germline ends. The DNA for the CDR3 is TGTGCCAGCACCAAATCCACGAACAGGGAAGAGACCCAGTACTTC. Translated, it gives CASTKSTNREETQYF.

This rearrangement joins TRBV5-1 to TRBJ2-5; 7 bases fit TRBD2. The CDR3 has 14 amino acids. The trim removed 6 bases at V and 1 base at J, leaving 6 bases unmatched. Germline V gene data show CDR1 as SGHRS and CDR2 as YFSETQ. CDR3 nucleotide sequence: TGCGCCAGCAAGCTAGCGGTACGCCAAGAGACCCAGTACTTC. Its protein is CASKLAVRQETQYF.

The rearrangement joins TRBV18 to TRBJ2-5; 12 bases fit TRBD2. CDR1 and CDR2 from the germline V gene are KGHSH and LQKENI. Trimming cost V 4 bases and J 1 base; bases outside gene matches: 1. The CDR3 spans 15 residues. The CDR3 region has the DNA TGTGCCAGCTCACAGACTAGCGGGGGCCAAGAGACCCAGTACTTC. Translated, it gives CASSQTSGGQETQYF.

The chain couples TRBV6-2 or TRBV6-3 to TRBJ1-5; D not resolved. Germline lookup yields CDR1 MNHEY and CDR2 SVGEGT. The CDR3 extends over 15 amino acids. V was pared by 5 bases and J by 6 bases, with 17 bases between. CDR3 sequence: CASSRTLRGSQPQHF. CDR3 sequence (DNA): TGTGCCAGCAGTCGCACCCTTCGGGGAAGTCAGCCCCAGCATTTT.

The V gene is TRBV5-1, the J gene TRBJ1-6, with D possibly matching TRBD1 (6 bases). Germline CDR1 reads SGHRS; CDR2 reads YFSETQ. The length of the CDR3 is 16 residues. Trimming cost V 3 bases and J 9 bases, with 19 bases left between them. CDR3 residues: CASSSEGGGGGSPLHF. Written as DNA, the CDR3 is TGCGCCAGCAGCTCCGAGGGAGGAGGGGGAGGTTCACCCCTCCACTTT.